This T cell receptor (beta chain) is drawn from a study of T cell responses to AZD1222 COVID-19 vaccine. Whole-study results and caveats: Reports say nearly half of spike-specific TCRs go after unmutated variant regions. The number of AZD1222 recipients seropositive at baseline was only five to seven. None of the repertoires were sampled until the peak T cell response had passed. Females outnumbered males among donors, who were mostly white British; clonal diversity was possibly underestimated.

Worth noting for this clone: The antigen remains unidentified.

Unmatched junction bases numbered 8, after V lost 3 bases and J lost 4 bases. Germline CDR1 reads SGHRS; CDR2 reads YFSETQ. CDR3 length equals 15 residues. Profiled with immunoSEQ multiplex PCR; TCRdb holds only in-frame clones, not every one. Of around 150,000 clones in the sample, under 95% were seen once. This TCR was recovered from an adult who received the AZD1222 COVID-19 vaccine. The material was peripheral blood, obtained 28 days after the second AZD1222 dose. The chain has TRBV5-1 and TRBJ2-7; the match to TRBD1 covers 9 bases. The CDR3 DNA sequence: TGCGCCAGCAGCTCGGGACAGGGCACGGAATACGAGCAGTACTTC. Translated, it gives CASSSGQGTEYEQYF.